The T cell receptor (beta chain) under discussion was sequenced for a study of T-cell reconstitution after alpha-beta-depleted transplantation in children. Turning to this clonotype: The antigen is undetermined.

V lost 0 bases and J lost 4; bases outside the gene matches: 8. This CDR3 contains 17 residues. TCRbeta library preparation incorporated unique molecular identifiers. TCRdb redid the calling of the PCR reads with MiXCR, one entry per CDR3 protein. This repertoire shows roughly 310,000 distinct CDR3 sequences, over 20% found once; its top ten account for around 9.9%. Study-wide results and caveats: As was reported, about two months after transplant, alpha-beta T cells came from several hundred expanded graft clones. By one year post-transplant, T-cell counts and diversity largely arose from T cells that were newly produced.

The TCR comes from a male patient aged 10-17 years who had a stem cell transplant for acute lymphoblastic leukemia, so the T cells may come from the graft donor. This material consisted of PBMCs, mostly from graft donor cells, taken 180 days after TCRalphabeta/CD19-depleted stem cell transplant. The chain recombines TRBV12-3 or TRBV12-4 with TRBJ2-3, with 9 bases that match TRBD1. CDR3 DNA sequence: TGTGCCAGCAGTTTAGCGTGGGGACAGGGAAACGCAGATACGCAGTATTTT. Amino acids: CASSLAWGQGNADTQYF.